The rows below give T cell receptor beta chains drawn from one sample of a study of blood T cell repertoires in COVID-19. Measured with immunoSEQ multiplex PCR; TCRdb has only the in-frame clones, and not every one. The sample has about 62,000 clones; around four fifths are singletons. Sequencing input: peripheral blood. The receptor set was obtained from a human donor in a cohort sampled during active COVID-19. The CDR3 runs from the conserved cysteine through the conserved F or W. Each record gives: V gene, D gene, clone size, J gene, CDR3 protein, CDR3 DNA. D genes are given only for firm matches. Not all rows give a size; the values are once, few, many and, for expanded clones, a class.

>TRBV18|TRBD1|-|TRBJ2-6
CASSPLGQGVSGANVLTF
TGTGCCAGCTCACCGCTTGGACAGGGGGTTTCTGGGGCCAACGTCCTGACTTTC
>TRBV3-1/TRBV3-2|-|once|TRBJ2-7
CASSRSGNPYEQYF
TGTGCCAGCAGCAGATCGGGAAACCCCTACGAGCAGTACTTC
>TRBV11-2|TRBD1|-|TRBJ2-1
CASSPRTGNNEQFF
TGTGCCAGCAGCCCCCGGACAGGGAACAATGAGCAGTTCTTC
>TRBV18|-|-|TRBJ2-7
CASSPGGYEQYF
TGTGCCAGCTCACCGGGGGGTTACGAGCAGTACTTC
>TRBV28|-|-|TRBJ1-5
CASKNQGKVGQPQHF
TGTGCCAGCAAGAATCAGGGCAAGGTGGGACAGCCCCAGCATTTT
>TRBV19|-|-|TRBJ1-2
CASSIQGGGDGYTF
TGTGCCAGTAGTATACAGGGTGGTGGTGATGGCTACACCTTC
>TRBV11-2|-|-|TRBJ1-2
CASSLGTYYEVGYTF
TGTGCCAGCAGCTTAGGCACCTACTACGAGGTTGGCTACACCTTC
>TRBV4-1|TRBD1|-|TRBJ2-7
CASSRTGETYEQYF
TGCGCCAGCAGCCGGACAGGGGAGACCTACGAGCAGTACTTC
>TRBV10-3|TRBD1|-|TRBJ2-1
CATDDRDREVLFF
TGTGCCACCGATGACCGGGACAGGGAGGTTTTGTTCTTC
>TRBV25-1|-|few|TRBJ2-5
CASSEDFKTQYF
TGTGCCAGCAGTGAAGACTTTAAGACCCAGTACTTC
>TRBV4-1|TRBD2|-|TRBJ2-5
CASSHVAGGLETQYF
TGCGCCAGCAGCCATGTAGCGGGGGGGCTAGAGACCCAGTACTTC